The 29 T cell receptor beta chains below were found in one sample sequenced in a study of blood T cell repertoires in COVID-19. Assay used: immunoSEQ multiplex PCR; TCRdb lists only in-frame clones, some missing. The data contain approximately 150,000 clones, around 80% of them singletons. The sequenced sample consisted of peripheral blood. All receptors derive from a man aged 60-69 years with acute or convalescent COVID-19.

The chain couples TRBV9 to TRBJ1-2; possibly TRBD1 for D (5 bases). The V end lost 0 bases, the J end lost 6 bases, and 15 bases lay between the germline ends. The CDR3 is 15 amino acids. Germline V gives CDR1 SGDLS, CDR2 YYNGEE. CDR3: CASSVVTGGGDGYTF. CDR3 DNA sequence: TGTGCCAGCAGCGTAGTTACAGGTGGGGGGGATGGCTACACCTTC.

The V call is TRBV2, the J call TRBJ2-1, with TRBD2 matching over 8 bases. This CDR3 has 13 amino acids. Germline V gene data show CDR1 as SNHLY and CDR2 as FYNNEI. Trimming at V came to 7 bases and at J to 2 bases, leaving 1 base not matched to a gene. CDR3 loop: CASMGLAYNEQFF. CDR3 bases: TGTGCCAGCATGGGACTAGCCTACAATGAGCAGTTCTTC.

The chain employs TRBV29-1 and TRBJ2-1, with D perhaps matching TRBD1 (5 bases). CDR3 length equals 14 residues. Trimming stripped 7 bases from V and 8 bases from J, with 21 bases between. CDR1 is SQVTM, CDR2 ANQGSEA, per germline. The CDR3 loop is CSALDFEQVHEQFF. The DNA of the CDR3 is TGCAGCGCCCTCGATTTTGAACAGGTCCATGAGCAGTTCTTC.

The chain couples TRBV7-9 to TRBJ1-5, with D tentatively TRBD1 (5 bases). The CDR3 sequence is 14 residues long. Looked up from germline, CDR1 is SEHNR and CDR2 is FQNEAQ (reference sequence). With 5 bases removed from V and 3 bases from J, the gap between germline ends came to 11 bases. CDR3 nucleotide sequence: TGTGCCAGCAGCCAAGGACATAACAATCAGCCCCAGCATTTT. Translating gives CASSQGHNNQPQHF.

The chain uses TRBV5-1 and TRBJ1-2; 7 positions match TRBD1. J gave up 8 bases and V 0 bases, and 10 bases lay outside the gene matches. The CDR3 is 15 amino acids. Per germline, CDR1 SGHRS and CDR2 YFSETQ. CDR3 nucleotides: TGCGCCAGCAGCTTGGGCATCGACAGGGCTTGGGGCTACACCTTC. Its translation is CASSLGIDRAWGYTF.

This clone was seen more than once but under ten times. The J gene is TRBJ2-1, the V gene TRBV7-2, with 14 bases lining up with TRBD2. CDR3 length: 18 residues. CDR1 SGHTA and CDR2 FQGNSA come from the germline V gene. The V segment lost 5 bases and the J segment 8 bases; nucleotides outside the gene matches: 14. CDR3 DNA: TGTGCCAGCAGCAACTTTTGGCCGGGACTAGCGGGAGAACATGAGCAGTTCTTC. Amino acid sequence: CASSNFWPGLAGEHEQFF.

The genes are TRBV5-6 and TRBJ2-5; TRBD1 matches 7 bases. CDR3 length: 14 residues. Germline CDR1 SGHDT, CDR2 YYEEEE. Trimming at V came to 6 bases and at J to 5 bases, leaving 10 bases not matched to a gene. CDR3 loop: CASNQGQPGETQYF. The CDR3 DNA sequence: TGTGCCAGCAACCAGGGACAGCCTGGGGAGACCCAGTACTTC.

This chain joins TRBV5-1 and TRBJ1-3; 7 bases agree with TRBD1. The CDR3 runs 16 residues. Germline V lookup: CDR1 SGHRS, CDR2 YFSETQ. Unmatched junction bases numbered 7, after V lost 4 bases and J lost 0 bases. The CDR3 spells CASSPQTGSSGNTIYF. CDR3 DNA sequence: TGCGCCAGCAGCCCTCAGACAGGGAGCTCTGGAAACACCATATATTTT. Combining the CDR3 with reference TRBV5-1 and TRBJ1-3 gives the whole variable domain KAGVTQTPRYLIKTRGQQVTLSCSPISGHRSVSWYQQTPGQGLQFLFEYFSETQRNKGNFPGRFSGRQFSNSRSEMNVSTLELGDSALYLCASSPQTGSSGNTIYFGEGSWLTVV.

The J gene is TRBJ1-1, the V gene TRBV10-2; 8 bases are a match to TRBD1. This CDR3 is 13 amino acids long. Germline CDR1 is WSHSY and CDR2 is SAAADI. The V and J ends lost 6 bases and 1 base, in that order; junction bases with no gene match: 1. This CDR3 reads CASRDRGNTEAFF. The CDR3 DNA is TGCGCCAGCAGAGACAGGGGGAACACTGAAGCTTTCTTT.

This clone occurred a few times. The rearrangement joins TRBV14 to TRBJ1-5; no reliable D call. The germline gives CDR1 SGHDN, CDR2 FVKESK. The CDR3 sequence is 18 residues long. V was shortened by 0 bases and J by 2 bases, with 17 bases between the two germline ends. CDR3 loop: CASSQERGNSVGNQPQHF. The CDR3 nucleotides are TGTGCCAGCAGCCAAGAACGGGGTAATTCGGTTGGCAATCAGCCCCAGCATTTT.

This chain joins TRBV2 and TRBJ2-1; a possible D gene is TRBD2 (6 bases). Between the trimmed V and J ends, which lost 6 bases and 7 bases, there was a span of 19 bases. The CDR3 runs to 15 residues. Germline V gene data show CDR1 as SNHLY and CDR2 as FYNNEI. DNA for the CDR3: TGTGCCAGCAGGGATCGGACTACCCTGGGGAATGAGCAGTTCTTC. This codes for CASRDRTTLGNEQFF.

This sequence joins TRBV7-3 and TRBJ2-5; no clear D gene. V dropped 5 bases and J dropped 0 bases, with 13 bases sitting between them. CDR1 is SGHTA and CDR2 is FQGTGA in the germline V gene. This CDR3 region has 15 residues. The CDR3, as DNA: TGTGCCAGCAGCCCTTATGGGCAGGACCAAGAGACCCAGTACTTC. This sequence encodes CASSPYGQDQETQYF.

This chain uses TRBV10-1 with TRBJ2-6, with D perhaps matching TRBD1 (8 bases). CDR1 is WNHNN, CDR2 SYGVQD, per germline (reference sequence). The CDR3 is 16 amino acids. V lost 11 bases, J lost 2 bases, and 19 bases lay in between. The CDR3 nucleotides read TGCGCCGGGGGGGACAGGTCAAACGCTGGGGCCAACGTCCTGACTTTC. This gives the protein CAGGDRSNAGANVLTF.

This chain uses TRBV18 with TRBJ2-7, with unresolved D. The CDR3 length is 11 residues. V lost 6 bases and J 9 bases, leaving 12 bases between the germline ends. From germline, CDR1 is KGHSH and CDR2 LQKENI. The CDR3 nucleotides read TGTGCCAGCTCCTCTAGTAACTGGCAGTACTTC. Translation: CASSSSNWQYF.

The chain uses TRBV6-4 and TRBJ1-5; TRBD1 aligns across 8 bases. Germline CDR1 and CDR2: MRHNA and SNTAGT. The V segment lost 4 bases and the J segment 2 bases; nucleotides outside the gene matches: 4. This CDR3 is 15 amino acids long. CDR3 DNA: TGTGCCAGCAGTGCCCAGGGGGCAGGCAATCAGCCCCAGCATTTT. It encodes CASSAQGAGNQPQHF.

This rearrangement joins TRBV19 to TRBJ2-5, with 10 bases aligning to TRBD2. Looked up from germline, CDR1 is LNHDA and CDR2 is SQIVND (reference sequence). V was pared by 5 bases and J by 4 bases, with 16 bases of the junction left unmatched. The CDR3 contains 18 residues. The CDR3 here is CASSRPGAGGLGRETQYF. The CDR3 DNA reads TGTGCCAGTAGTCGGCCGGGAGCGGGAGGGTTGGGAAGAGAGACCCAGTACTTC.

The V gene is TRBV7-8, the J gene TRBJ2-5, with TRBD1 identical over 11 bases. V lost 6 bases, J lost 5 bases, and 5 bases stayed unmatched. Germline V gene data show CDR1 as SGHVS and CDR2 as FQNEAQ. The CDR3 is made up of 14 amino acids. The CDR3 bases are TGTGCCAGCAGAAGGGACAGGGGGTCGGAGACCCAGTACTTC. Translation: CASRRDRGSETQYF.

This sequence joins TRBV18 and TRBJ1-1, with D maybe TRBD1 (5 bases). The CDR3 is made up of 13 amino acids. Looked up from germline, CDR1 is KGHSH and CDR2 is LQKENI. The V and J ends lost 0 bases and 6 bases respectively, with 8 bases between them. The CDR3 loop is CASSPPAGAEAFF. The CDR3 DNA is TGTGCCAGCTCACCACCCGCGGGGGCTGAAGCTTTCTTT.

The rearrangement links TRBV19 to TRBJ2-1; 8 bases agree with TRBD2. V lost 9 bases and J lost 2; bases outside the gene matches: 9. Looked up from germline, CDR1 is LNHDA and CDR2 is SQIVND (reference sequence). There are 15 residues in the CDR3. The chain's CDR3 is CASSMGGRTYNEQFF. CDR3 nucleotide sequence: TGTGCCAGCTCCATGGGCGGGAGGACCTACAATGAGCAGTTCTTC.

On this clone itself: The same CDR3 arises from other DNA sequences in this sample as well. V usage is TRBV3-1 (or the pseudogene TRBV3-2) and J usage is TRBJ1-2; D call uncertain. The V end was cut by 0 bases, the J end by 7 bases, with 9 bases between. The CDR3 loop spans 13 amino acids. From germline, CDR1 is LGHDT and CDR2 YNNKEL (reference sequence). CDR3 DNA: TGTGCCAGCAGCCAAGATCTAACGGGTGGCTACACCTTC. Protein sequence: CASSQDLTGGYTF.

The chain employs TRBV11-2 and TRBJ2-3; 13 bases are a match to TRBD2. Germline values: CDR1 SGHAT, CDR2 FQNNGV. The CDR3 covers 18 residues. J gave up 5 bases and V 1 base, and 9 bases lay outside the gene matches. DNA of the CDR3: TGTGCCAGCAGCTTAGTCACTAGCGGGAGGGCCGTGGGAGATACGCAGTATTTT. Protein sequence: CASSLVTSGRAVGDTQYF.

The chain combines TRBV7-2 with TRBJ2-7; a possible D gene is TRBD1 (5 bases). The germline V gene encodes CDR1 SGHTA and CDR2 FQGNSA. V was trimmed by 3 bases and J by 6 bases, leaving 12 bases between them. This CDR3 region has 13 residues. The CDR3 reads CASSLAGISEQYF. For the CDR3, the DNA is TGTGCCAGCAGCTTGGCAGGGATCTCCGAGCAGTACTTC.

The chain has TRBV19 and TRBJ1-1; TRBD1 agrees at 7 bases. V was clipped by 6 bases and J by 6 bases; unmatched bases: 1. The CDR3 has 11 amino acids. Germline V CDR1 and CDR2: LNHDA, SQIVND (reference sequence). The CDR3 protein is CASRTGPEAFF. The CDR3 coding sequence is TGTGCCAGTAGGACAGGGCCTGAAGCTTTCTTT.

The rearrangement links TRBV2 to TRBJ1-1, with no clear D. The V gene lost 3 bases and the J gene lost 0 bases, with 8 bases spanning the gap. The germline V gene encodes CDR1 SNHLY and CDR2 FYNNEI. This CDR3 spans 14 amino acids. The CDR3 region is CASSDQAMNTEAFF. The DNA of the CDR3 is TGTGCCAGCAGTGATCAGGCCATGAACACTGAAGCTTTCTTT.

This clone was counted only a few times. The V and J genes are TRBV7-8 and TRBJ2-3; tentative D call: TRBD2 (5 bases). The CDR3 consists of 16 residues. V was pared by 2 bases and J by 2 bases, with 14 bases between. The germline gives CDR1 SGHVS, CDR2 FQNEAQ. CDR3 coding DNA: TGTGCCAGCAGCTTACGGGTTAGCGCAAACACAGATACGCAGTATTTT. The encoded protein is CASSLRVSANTDTQYF.

The genes are TRBV28 and TRBJ1-4; 8 bases are a match to TRBD1. The CDR3 spans 14 residues. Germline-derived CDR1 and CDR2 are MDHEN and SYDVKM. The ends lost 7 bases at V and 8 bases at J; junction bases unmatched: 9. For the CDR3, the DNA is TGTGCCAGCATTCCCGGGACAGGAGAGGAAAAACTGTTTTTT. Translating it yields CASIPGTGEEKLFF.

This clone was found a few times. The rearrangement uses TRBV4-1 and TRBJ2-2, with 7 bases identical to TRBD2. Germline V gives CDR1 MGHRA, CDR2 YSYEKL. This CDR3 has 15 residues. V gave up 2 bases and J gave up 5 bases; unmatched junction bases: 5. CDR3 in amino acids: CASSQTGGETGELFF. CDR3 DNA: TGCGCCAGCAGCCAAACGGGAGGTGAAACCGGGGAGCTGTTTTTT.

This clone was counted between two and nine times. The chain couples TRBV5-5 to TRBJ1-1; the match to TRBD1 covers 9 bases. The germline V gene encodes CDR1 SGHKS and CDR2 YYEKEE (reference sequence). With V trimmed by 4 bases and J by 6 bases, 1 base remained unmatched. The CDR3 has 12 residues. CDR3 DNA: TGTGCCAGCAGCCGGACAGGGGCTGAAGCTTTCTTT. Its translation is CASSRTGAEAFF. The full variable domain, with the rest looked up from reference TRBV5-5 and TRBJ1-1, is DAGVTQSPTHLIKTRGQQVTLRCSPISGHKSVSWYQQVLGQGPQFIFQYYEKEERGRGNFPDRFSARQFPNYSSELNVNALLLGDSALYLCASSRTGAEAFFGQGTRLTVV.

J is TRBJ1-1 and V is TRBV6-6; D is undetermined. V gave up 5 bases and J gave up 3 bases, with 10 bases separating them. The CDR3 contains 13 residues. CDR1 is MNHNY, CDR2 SVGAGI, per germline (reference sequence). CDR3 coding DNA: TGTGCCAGCAGTCACCCTGAGGACACTGAAGCTTTCTTT. Residues: CASSHPEDTEAFF.